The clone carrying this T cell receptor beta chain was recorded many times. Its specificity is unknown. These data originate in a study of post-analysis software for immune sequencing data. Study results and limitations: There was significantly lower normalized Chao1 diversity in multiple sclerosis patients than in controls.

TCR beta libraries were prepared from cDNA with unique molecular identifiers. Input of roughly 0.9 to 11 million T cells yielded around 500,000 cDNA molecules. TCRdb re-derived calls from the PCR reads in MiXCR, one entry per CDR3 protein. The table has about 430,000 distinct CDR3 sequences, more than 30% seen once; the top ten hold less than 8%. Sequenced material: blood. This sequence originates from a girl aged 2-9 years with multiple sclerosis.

CDR3 DNA sequence: TGCAGTGCTGGACAGTTCGGAGGTTCACCCCTCCACTTT. Residues: CSAGQFGGSPLHF. The chain uses TRBV20-1 and TRBJ1-6, with D possibly being TRBD1 (6 bases). Germline V lookup: CDR1 DFQATT, CDR2 SNEGSKA (reference sequence). The CDR3 runs to 13 residues. V was shortened by 5 bases and J by 9 bases, with 14 bases between the two germline ends.